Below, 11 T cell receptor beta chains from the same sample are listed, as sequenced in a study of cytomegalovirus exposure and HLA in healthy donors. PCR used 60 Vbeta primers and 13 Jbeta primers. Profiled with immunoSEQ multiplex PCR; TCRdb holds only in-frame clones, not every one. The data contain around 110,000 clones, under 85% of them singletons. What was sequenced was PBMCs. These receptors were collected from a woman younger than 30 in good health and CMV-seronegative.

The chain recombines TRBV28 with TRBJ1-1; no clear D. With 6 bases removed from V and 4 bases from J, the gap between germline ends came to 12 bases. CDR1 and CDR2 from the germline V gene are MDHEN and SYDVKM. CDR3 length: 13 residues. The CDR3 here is CASSYTWATEAFF. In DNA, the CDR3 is TGTGCCAGCAGCTACACCTGGGCCACTGAAGCTTTCTTT. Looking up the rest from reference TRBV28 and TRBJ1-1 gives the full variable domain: DVKVTQSSRYLVKRTGEKVFLECVQDMDHENMFWYRQDPGLGLRLIYFSYDVKMKEKGDIPEGYSVSREKKERFSLILESASTNQTSMYLCASSYTWATEAFFGQGTRLTVV.

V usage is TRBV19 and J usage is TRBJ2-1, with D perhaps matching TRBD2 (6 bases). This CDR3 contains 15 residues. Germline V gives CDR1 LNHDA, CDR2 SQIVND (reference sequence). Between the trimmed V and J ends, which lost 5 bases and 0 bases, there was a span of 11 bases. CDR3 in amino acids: CASSPDGSSYNEQFF. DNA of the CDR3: TGTGCCAGTAGTCCCGACGGGAGCTCCTACAATGAGCAGTTCTTC. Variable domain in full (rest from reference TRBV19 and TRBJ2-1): DGGITQSPKYLFRKEGQNVTLSCEQNLNHDAMYWYRQDPGQGLRLIYYSQIVNDFQKGDIAEGYSVSREKKESFPLTVTSAQKNPTAFYLCASSPDGSSYNEQFFGPGTRLTVL.

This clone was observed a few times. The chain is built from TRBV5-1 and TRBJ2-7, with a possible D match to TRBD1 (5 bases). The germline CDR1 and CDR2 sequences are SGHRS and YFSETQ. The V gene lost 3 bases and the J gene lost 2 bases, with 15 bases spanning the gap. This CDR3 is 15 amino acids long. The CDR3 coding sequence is TGCGCCAGCAGCTCGGGCCCAGGGTCTACCTACGAGCAGTACTTC. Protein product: CASSSGPGSTYEQYF.

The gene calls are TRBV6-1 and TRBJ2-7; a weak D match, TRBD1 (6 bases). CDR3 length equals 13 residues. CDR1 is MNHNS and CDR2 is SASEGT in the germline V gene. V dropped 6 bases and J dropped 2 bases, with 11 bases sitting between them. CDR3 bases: TGTGCCAGCAGGCCCGGGACAACCTACGAGCAGTACTTC. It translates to CASRPGTTYEQYF.

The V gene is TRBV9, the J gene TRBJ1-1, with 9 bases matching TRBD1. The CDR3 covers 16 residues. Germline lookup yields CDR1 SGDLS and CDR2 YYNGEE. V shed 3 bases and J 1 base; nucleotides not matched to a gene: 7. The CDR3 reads CASSGDRVMPNTEAFF. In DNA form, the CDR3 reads TGTGCCAGCAGCGGGGACAGGGTCATGCCGAACACTGAAGCTTTCTTT.

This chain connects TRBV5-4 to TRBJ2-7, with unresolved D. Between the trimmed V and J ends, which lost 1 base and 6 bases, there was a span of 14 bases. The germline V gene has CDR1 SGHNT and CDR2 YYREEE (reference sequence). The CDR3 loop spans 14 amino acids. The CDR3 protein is CASSLSVTPLEQYF. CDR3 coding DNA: TGTGCCAGCAGCTTGTCGGTGACACCCCTCGAGCAGTACTTC.

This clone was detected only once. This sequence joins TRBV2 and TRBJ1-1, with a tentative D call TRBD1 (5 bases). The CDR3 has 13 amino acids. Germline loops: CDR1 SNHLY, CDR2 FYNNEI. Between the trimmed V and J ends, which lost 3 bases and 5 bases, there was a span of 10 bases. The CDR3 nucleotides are TGTGCCAGCAGTGACAGGGTGAGAACTGAAGCTTTCTTT. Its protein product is CASSDRVRTEAFF. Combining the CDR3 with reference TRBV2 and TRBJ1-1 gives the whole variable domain EPEVTQTPSHQVTQMGQEVILRCVPISNHLYFYWYRQILGQKVEFLVSFYNNEISEKSEIFDDQFSVERPDGSNFTLKIRSTKLEDSAMYFCASSDRVRTEAFFGQGTRLTVV.

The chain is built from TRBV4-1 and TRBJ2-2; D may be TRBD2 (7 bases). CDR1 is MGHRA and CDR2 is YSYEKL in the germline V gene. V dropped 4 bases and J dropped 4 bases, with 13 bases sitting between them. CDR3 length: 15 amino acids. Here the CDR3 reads CASSLRGGGTGELFF. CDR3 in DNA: TGCGCCAGCAGCCTAAGGGGGGGTGGCACCGGGGAGCTGTTTTTT.

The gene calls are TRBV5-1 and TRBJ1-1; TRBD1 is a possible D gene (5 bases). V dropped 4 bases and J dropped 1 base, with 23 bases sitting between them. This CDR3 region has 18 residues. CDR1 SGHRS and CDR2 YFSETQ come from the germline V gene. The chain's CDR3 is CASSQGAGRVSKNTEAFF. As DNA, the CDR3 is TGCGCCAGCAGCCAAGGGGCAGGTAGGGTCTCAAAGAACACTGAAGCTTTCTTT.

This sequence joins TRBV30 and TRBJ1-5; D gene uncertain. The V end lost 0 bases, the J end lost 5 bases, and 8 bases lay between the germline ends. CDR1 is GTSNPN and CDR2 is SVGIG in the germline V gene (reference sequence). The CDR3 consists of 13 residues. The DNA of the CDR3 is TGTGCCTGGAGTGTATCAGATGATCAGCCCCAGCATTTT. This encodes CAWSVSDDQPQHF.

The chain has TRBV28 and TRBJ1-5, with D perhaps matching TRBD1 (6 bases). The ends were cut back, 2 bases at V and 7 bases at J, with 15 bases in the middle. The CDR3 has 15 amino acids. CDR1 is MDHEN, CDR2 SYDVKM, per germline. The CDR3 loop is CASSLQGRNGQPQHF. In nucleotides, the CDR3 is TGTGCCAGCAGTTTACAGGGGCGCAATGGACAGCCCCAGCATTTT.